This passage covers 11 T cell receptor beta chains from one sample sequenced in a study of regulatory dendritic cells for organ transplantation. The protocol was immunoSEQ multiplex PCR, while the TCRdb copy is restricted to in-frame clones and leaves out a portion. This table holds over 20,000 clones, roughly 69% found once. The sample comprised memory CD4+ T cells from blood. Subset noted: CD45RO+ memory T cells. These receptors all stem from a human donor in good health.

The CDR3 loop is CASSPVPGQGTNTEAFF. The CDR3 DNA reads as TGTGCCAGCAGTCCAGTCCCGGGACAGGGGACGAACACTGAAGCTTTCTTT. The chain combines TRBV27 with TRBJ1-1; 10 positions agree with TRBD1. Germline CDR1 is MNHEY and CDR2 is SMNVEV (reference sequence). The junction had 10 bases not matched to a gene; V was cut back by 5 bases and J by 1 base. This CDR3 has 17 residues.

V usage is TRBV9 and J usage is TRBJ1-2; no reliable D call. The CDR3 extends over 15 amino acids. V lost 3 bases and J lost 1, with 13 bases in between. Germline V gives CDR1 SGDLS, CDR2 YYNGEE. The DNA for the CDR3 is TGTGCCAGCAGCGCTGACGGAGGGCATAACTATGGCTACACCTTC. Residues: CASSADGGHNYGYTF. The entire variable domain, with the rest obtained from reference TRBV9 and TRBJ1-2, is as follows: DSGVTQTPKHLITATGQRVTLRCSPRSGDLSVYWYQQSLDQGLQFLIQYYNGEERAKGNILERFSAQQFPDLHSELNLSSLELGDSALYFCASSADGGHNYGYTFGSGTRLTVV.

The J gene is TRBJ1-5, the V gene TRBV6-5; the D gene is possibly TRBD1 (5 bases). Germline CDR1 reads MNHEY; CDR2 reads SVGAGI. CDR3 size: 15 residues. V gave up 2 bases and J gave up 6 bases, with 14 bases separating them. The DNA for the CDR3 is TGTGCCAGCAGTTACGACGGGACTGGGTCTCAGCCCCAGCATTTT. This translates into CASSYDGTGSQPQHF.

The sample holds one count of this clone. This chain links TRBV6-6 with TRBJ2-7; TRBD1 might be the D (6 bases). This CDR3 region has 15 residues. Trimming took off 6 bases at V and 4 bases at J, with 19 bases between the two ends. From germline, CDR1 is MNHNY and CDR2 SVGAGI (reference sequence). In DNA, the CDR3 is TGTGCCAGCAGAAGAGACCGGGACACCGAATACGAGCAGTACTTC. Translation: CASRRDRDTEYEQYF.

The chain carries TRBV18 and TRBJ1-4; 7 bases line up with TRBD1. Per germline, CDR1 KGHSH and CDR2 LQKENI. Trimming cost V 2 bases and J 3 bases; bases outside gene matches: 6. The CDR3 totals 16 residues. The CDR3 spells CASSPNPGTANEKLFF. The CDR3 DNA reads as TGTGCCAGCTCACCAAACCCCGGGACAGCTAATGAAAAACTGTTTTTT.

The V call is TRBV19, the J call TRBJ1-1; D remains ambiguous. The germline V gene has CDR1 LNHDA and CDR2 SQIVND (reference sequence). Trimming removed 3 bases at V and 5 bases at J, with 10 bases between. The CDR3 totals 13 residues. CDR3 sequence: CASSMFSLTEAFF. CDR3 nucleotides: TGTGCCAGTAGTATGTTTAGTTTGACTGAAGCTTTCTTT.

V is TRBV21-1 and J is TRBJ1-4. TRBV21-1 is a recognized pseudogene. CDR3 length: 13 amino acids. The CDR3 here is CASSWGGWEKLFF. As DNA, the CDR3 is TGTGCCAGCAGCTGGGGGGGCTGGGAAAAACTGTTTTTT.

The chain employs TRBV27 and TRBJ2-7, with 11 bases that match TRBD1. The CDR3 consists of 15 residues. Germline V gene lookup returns CDR1 MNHEY and CDR2 SMNVEV (reference sequence). V trimming: 0 bases; J trimming: 7 bases; junction bases outside the gene matches: 5. The CDR3 sequence is CASSLSDRGLGEQYF. Here the CDR3 DNA reads TGTGCCAGCAGTTTATCGGACAGGGGGCTAGGAGAGCAGTACTTC.

J is TRBJ1-4 and V is TRBV7-8, with D unclear. CDR3 length: 14 residues. CDR1 is SGHVS and CDR2 is FQNEAQ in the germline V gene. V lost 2 bases and J 4 bases, leaving 8 bases between the germline ends. The CDR3 spells CASSLLSSNEKLFF. The CDR3 region has the DNA TGTGCCAGCAGCTTACTGAGTAGTAATGAAAAACTGTTTTTT.

The sample holds a few counts of this clone. This chain uses TRBV29-1 with TRBJ1-1; 7 positions match TRBD1. Germline lookup yields CDR1 SQVTM and CDR2 ANQGSEA. The V gene end was trimmed by 6 bases and the J gene end by 0 bases; junction bases not matched to a gene: 4. The CDR3 has 13 residues. The CDR3 region is CSVTGQMNTEAFF. The DNA of the CDR3 is TGCAGCGTCACGGGACAGATGAACACTGAAGCTTTCTTT.

The table lists this clone with a few counts. V usage is TRBV27 and J usage is TRBJ1-5, with a weak D call TRBD1 (6 bases). The CDR3 sequence is 16 residues long. Germline lookup yields CDR1 MNHEY and CDR2 SMNVEV (reference sequence). V was pared by 4 bases and J by 5 bases, with 18 bases between. The chain's CDR3 is CASSSLGGGRDQPQHF. CDR3 in DNA: TGTGCCAGCAGTTCCCTAGGGGGAGGGAGAGATCAGCCCCAGCATTTT.